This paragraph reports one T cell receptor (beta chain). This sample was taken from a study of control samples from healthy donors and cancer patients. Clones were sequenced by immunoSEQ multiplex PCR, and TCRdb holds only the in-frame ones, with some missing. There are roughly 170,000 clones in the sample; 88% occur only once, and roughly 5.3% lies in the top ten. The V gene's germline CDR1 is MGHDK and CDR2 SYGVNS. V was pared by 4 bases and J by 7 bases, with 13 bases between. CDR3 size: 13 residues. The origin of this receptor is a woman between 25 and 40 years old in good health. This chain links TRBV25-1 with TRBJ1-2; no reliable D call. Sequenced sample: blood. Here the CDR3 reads CASSGVGSSGYTF. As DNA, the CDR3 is TGTGCCAGCAGTGGGGTGGGGAGCAGTGGCTACACCTTC.